This T cell receptor beta chain derives from a study of cytomegalovirus exposure and HLA in healthy donors. Study as a whole: According to later analysis, the same platform produced the 100 to 150 validation and 600 to 800 first-cohort repertoires. General observations from the study: The study labeled roughly 160 TCR beta chains cytomegalovirus-associated. In vitro, a few CMV-associated chains proved specific for CMV antigens.

Sequenced by immunoSEQ multiplex PCR; TCRdb stores in-frame clones only, minus some. The sample carries more than 95,000 clones, 80% to 90% recorded once. As concerns this clone: Its antigen is undetermined.

The sequenced sample was PBMCs. The TCR was taken from a woman aged 18-29 years in good health and CMV-seronegative.

CDR3 protein: CATSRDINYGYTF. The CDR3 region has the DNA TGTGCCACCAGCAGGGACATAAACTATGGCTACACCTTC. The V call is TRBV15, the J call TRBJ1-2, with D possibly TRBD1 on 5 matching bases. The germline V gene has CDR1 LNHNV and CDR2 YYDKDF (reference sequence). Trimming pared 3 bases from V and 2 bases from J, leaving 7 bases between. The CDR3 has 13 residues.